Sequencing of this T cell receptor beta chain was carried out in a study of cytomegalovirus exposure and HLA in healthy donors. The CDR3 is 16 residues long. The germline V gene has CDR1 MNHNS and CDR2 SASEGT. V trimming: 4 bases; J trimming: 7 bases; junction bases outside the gene matches: 8. PCR amplification relied on 60 Vbeta primers (plus 13 Jbeta primers). TCRdb keeps only in-frame clones here, not all; method: immunoSEQ multiplex PCR. Of approximately 210,000 clones in the sample, around 83% were seen once. This receptor was identified in a woman in her 50s in good health and CMV-seropositive. Sequencing input: PBMCs. The chain couples TRBV6-1 to TRBJ2-7; 15 bases line up with TRBD2. The CDR3 DNA reads TGTGCCAGCAGTGTCGGGACTAGCGGGGGGCTGGAAGAGCAGTACTTC. This codes for CASSVGTSGGLEEQYF.